The 26 T cell receptor beta chains below come from one sample, sequenced in a study of T-cell reconstitution after alpha-beta-depleted transplantation in children. A TCRbeta library incorporating unique molecular identifiers was prepared. From the PCR reads, TCRdb called clonotypes with MiXCR, one entry per CDR3 protein. The sample records about 980,000 distinct CDR3 sequences, less than 30% being singletons. This specimen consisted of PBMCs, mostly from graft donor cells, obtained 360 days after TCRalphabeta/CD19-depleted stem cell transplant. The receptors come from a boy younger than two who had a stem cell transplant for SCID, so the T cells may come from the graft donor.

This clonotype was seen at least ten times. The CDR3 region has the DNA TGTGCCATCAGTGAGTCGGGACTAGCGGGCGGCCTATACGAGCAGTACTTC. The encoded protein is CAISESGLAGGLYEQYF. This chain uses TRBV10-3 with TRBJ2-7; 12 bases line up with TRBD2. The CDR3 has 17 amino acids. The trim removed 0 bases at V and 4 bases at J, leaving 7 bases unmatched. Per germline, CDR1 ENHRY and CDR2 SYGVKD.

V usage is TRBV10-3 and J usage is TRBJ2-1; TRBD2 matches 9 bases. Germline V gives CDR1 ENHRY, CDR2 SYGVKD. V shed 2 bases, J shed 7 bases, and the junction held 15 bases outside the gene matches. The CDR3 sequence is 18 residues long. The CDR3 DNA reads TGTGCCATCAGTGAGGAATGGTTATGGCGGGGGGGCCTGAATGAGCAGTTCTTC. Translated, it gives CAISEEWLWRGGLNEQFF.

This clonotype has just one count. The chain joins TRBV5-1 to TRBJ2-7; tentative D call: TRBD2 (6 bases). The V and J ends lost 0 bases and 0 bases respectively, with 13 bases between them. Germline V gives CDR1 SGHRS, CDR2 YFSETQ. The CDR3 length is 16 residues. CDR3 nucleotide sequence: TGCGCCAGCAGCTTGGTATCGGGTAGCGGCTCCTACGAGCAGTACTTC. It encodes CASSLVSGSGSYEQYF.

This chain joins TRBV28 and TRBJ2-7, with 7 positions matching TRBD1. CDR1 is MDHEN and CDR2 is SYDVKM in the germline V gene. The V segment lost 7 bases and the J segment 4 bases; nucleotides outside the gene matches: 10. This CDR3 region has 14 residues. This chain's CDR3 is CASTLGTANYEQYF. The CDR3 DNA reads as TGTGCCAGCACCCTCGGGACAGCTAATTACGAGCAGTACTTC.

The V call is TRBV9, the J call TRBJ2-1; 10 positions match TRBD2. CDR3 size: 15 residues. Unmatched junction bases numbered 4, after V lost 0 bases and J lost 7 bases. CDR1 is SGDLS and CDR2 is YYNGEE in the germline V gene. CDR3 region: CASSVGTSGVNEQFF. The CDR3, as DNA: TGTGCCAGCAGCGTAGGGACTAGCGGTGTTAATGAGCAGTTCTTC.

The CDR3 DNA follows: TGCAGTGCTTCCATTGGGGCGGGTGGAACTGAAGCTTTCTTT. Protein product: CSASIGAGGTEAFF. The chain uses TRBV20-1 and TRBJ1-1, with a possible D match to TRBD1 (5 bases). Deletions cut 5 bases from V and 5 bases from J, with 18 bases between. The CDR3 has 14 amino acids. The V gene's germline CDR1 is DFQATT and CDR2 SNEGSKA (reference sequence).

This chain uses TRBV27 with TRBJ2-1, with TRBD1 identical over 7 bases. V lost 5 bases to trimming and J lost 6 bases; unmatched junction nucleotides: 10. This CDR3 comprises 15 residues. The germline CDR1 and CDR2 sequences are MNHEY and SMNVEV (reference sequence). This chain's CDR3 is CASSLFDRAGNEQFF. As DNA, the CDR3 is TGTGCCAGCAGTCTCTTTGACAGGGCGGGCAATGAGCAGTTCTTC.

The rearrangement uses TRBV12-3 or TRBV12-4 and TRBJ2-4, with D possibly TRBD1 on 5 matching bases. V lost 2 bases and J 6 bases, leaving 14 bases between the germline ends. The CDR3 runs to 15 residues. The CDR3 loop is CASSLKTVVGNIQYF. The DNA of the CDR3 is TGTGCCAGCAGTTTAAAGACAGTTGTGGGAAACATTCAGTACTTC.

The V call is TRBV7-8, the J call TRBJ2-7; 7 bases are shared with TRBD1. Losses at the gene ends were 4 bases for V and 5 bases for J; bases not matched to a gene: 8. CDR1 is SGHVS, CDR2 FQNEAQ, per germline. The CDR3 covers 14 residues. The CDR3 loop reads CASSWLTGLHEQYF. For the CDR3, the DNA is TGTGCCAGCAGCTGGTTGACAGGGCTCCACGAGCAGTACTTC.

This clonotype was seen a handful of times. CDR3 in amino acids: CASSSDRDQYF. CDR3 coding DNA: TGTGCCAGCAGCTCCGACAGGGATCAGTACTTC. The chain couples TRBV6-2 or TRBV6-3 to TRBJ2-4, with 7 nucleotides matching TRBD1. The CDR3 length is 11 residues. Germline CDR1 reads MNHEY; CDR2 reads SVGEGT. V lost 6 bases and J lost 12; bases outside the gene matches: 5.

The CDR3 protein is CASSPRDEYYGYTF. In nucleotides, the CDR3 is TGTGCCAGCAGCCCCCGGGACGAATACTATGGCTACACCTTC. The rearrangement uses TRBV7-9 and TRBJ1-2; possibly TRBD1 for D (5 bases). V lost 5 bases and J lost 3, with 13 bases in between. From germline, CDR1 is SEHNR and CDR2 FQNEAQ (reference sequence). There are 14 residues in the CDR3.

The V and J genes are TRBV10-3 and TRBJ1-1; the D gene is possibly TRBD1 (6 bases). From germline, CDR1 is ENHRY and CDR2 SYGVKD. The CDR3 is made up of 12 amino acids. Trimming took off 9 bases at V and 4 bases at J, with 12 bases between the two ends. In DNA form, the CDR3 reads TGTGCCATAAGCCAGGGGTTCACTGAAGCTTTCTTT. This gives the protein CAISQGFTEAFF.

This clonotype turned up a few times. The chain has TRBV12-3 or TRBV12-4 and TRBJ1-1; D may be TRBD1 (6 bases). V shed 6 bases and J shed 4 bases, with 24 bases lying between them. This CDR3 region has 17 residues. The CDR3 here is CASSPGGGWGSGTEAFF. CDR3 DNA: TGTGCCAGCAGCCCGGGGGGGGGCTGGGGCTCGGGCACTGAAGCTTTCTTT.

CDR3 residues: CASSSERGGPTDTQYF. CDR3 in DNA: TGCGCCAGCAGCTCTGAGCGGGGGGGCCCAACAGATACGCAGTATTTT. The chain carries TRBV5-1 and TRBJ2-3, with 10 bases that match TRBD2. This CDR3 comprises 16 residues. Germline values: CDR1 SGHRS, CDR2 YFSETQ. The junction had 7 bases not matched to a gene; V was cut back by 3 bases and J by 3 bases.

The V gene is TRBV29-1, the J gene TRBJ2-7; possibly TRBD1 for D (6 bases). The CDR3 loop spans 14 amino acids. Germline loops: CDR1 SQVTM, CDR2 ANQGSEA. The V and J ends lost 4 bases and 4 bases respectively, with 17 bases between them. CDR3 protein: CSVGRQARLYEQYF. The CDR3 DNA sequence: TGCAGCGTTGGGAGACAGGCAAGACTTTACGAGCAGTACTTC.

This clonotype appeared a few times. The V gene is TRBV20-1, the J gene TRBJ2-3; D is unresolved. Trimming took off 4 bases at V and 5 bases at J, with 4 bases between the two ends. The germline V gene encodes CDR1 DFQATT and CDR2 SNEGSKA (reference sequence). This CDR3 is 10 amino acids long. The CDR3 region has the DNA TGCAGTGCTACGGGAGATACGCAGTATTTT. This sequence encodes CSATGDTQYF.

This clonotype was seen only a few times. This sequence joins TRBV29-1 and TRBJ1-2, with 8 bases matching TRBD1. Germline values: CDR1 SQVTM, CDR2 ANQGSEA. The CDR3 runs to 12 residues. V shed 6 bases and J 8 bases; nucleotides not matched to a gene: 8. This CDR3 is CSVTGTGDGYTF. The CDR3 nucleotides are TGCAGCGTCACAGGGACAGGAGACGGCTACACCTTC.

The chain carries TRBV12-3 or TRBV12-4 and TRBJ1-4, with D perhaps matching TRBD1 (6 bases). The CDR3 spans 16 residues. Trimming stripped 5 bases from V and 0 bases from J, with 13 bases between. The CDR3, as DNA: TGTGCCAGCAGTCTGGCACAGGGTGCAACTAATGAAAAACTGTTTTTT. Protein product: CASSLAQGATNEKLFF.

The genes are TRBV6-2 or TRBV6-3 and TRBJ2-2, with a tentative D call TRBD2 (7 bases). V lost 6 bases and J lost 1, with 15 bases in between. CDR1 is MNHEY, CDR2 SVGEGT, per germline. The CDR3 is 16 residues long. The chain's CDR3 is CASSRTGGLNTGELFF. In DNA, the CDR3 is TGTGCCAGCAGCCGGACGGGGGGCCTGAACACCGGGGAGCTGTTTTTT.

There are a few counts of this clonotype. The CDR3 protein is CASSSNGGNYGYTF. CDR3 DNA: TGTGCCAGCAGCTCGAATGGGGGAAACTATGGCTACACCTTC. The J gene is TRBJ1-2, the V gene TRBV11-2; D may be TRBD1 (5 bases). Germline-derived CDR1 and CDR2 are SGHAT and FQNNGV. V was shortened by 4 bases and J by 2 bases, with 11 bases between the two germline ends. The CDR3 extends over 14 amino acids. Drawing the rest from reference TRBV11-2 and TRBJ1-2, the complete variable domain is EAGVAQSPRYKIIEKRQSVAFWCNPISGHATLYWYQQILGQGPKLLIQFQNNGVVDDSQLPKDRFSAERLKGVDSTLKIQPAKLEDSAVYLCASSSNGGNYGYTFGSGTRLTVV.

The sample holds a few counts of this clonotype. The chain couples TRBV29-1 to TRBJ1-2; a possible D gene is TRBD1 (5 bases). The CDR3 is 12 residues long. Germline values: CDR1 SQVTM, CDR2 ANQGSEA. The V gene lost 7 bases and the J gene lost 3 bases, with 12 bases spanning the gap. DNA for the CDR3: TGCAGCGCCAAGCCGGGGGACTATGGCTACACCTTC. Translation gives CSAKPGDYGYTF.

The rearrangement uses TRBV12-3 or TRBV12-4 and TRBJ1-1, with D hard to call. This CDR3 is 15 amino acids long. V was pared by 2 bases and J by 0 bases, with 10 bases between. The CDR3 DNA reads as TGTGCCAGCAGTTTAAATCCCCGGGTGAACACTGAAGCTTTCTTT. It is translated as CASSLNPRVNTEAFF.

This clonotype was found a few times. The chain couples TRBV5-1 to TRBJ2-3, with unresolved D. V shed 1 base and J shed 0 bases, with 9 bases lying between them. The CDR3 length is 15 residues. Per germline, CDR1 SGHRS and CDR2 YFSETQ. The CDR3, as DNA: TGCGCCAGCAGCTTGATGGCGCCCAGCACAGATACGCAGTATTTT. It is translated as CASSLMAPSTDTQYF.

This clonotype was seen a handful of times. The rearrangement uses TRBV7-9 and TRBJ1-3, with D maybe TRBD1 (5 bases). CDR1 is SEHNR and CDR2 is FQNEAQ in the germline V gene (reference sequence). This CDR3 region has 16 residues. The V gene lost 3 bases and the J gene lost 0 bases, with 12 bases spanning the gap. The CDR3 nucleotides are TGTGCCAGCAGCTTGTCAGGGACGCGCTCTGGAAACACCATATATTTT. Amino acids: CASSLSGTRSGNTIYF.

This clonotype was seen ten or more times. The chain carries TRBV27 and TRBJ2-7, with a possible D match to TRBD1 (6 bases). Germline V CDR1 and CDR2: MNHEY, SMNVEV (reference sequence). The CDR3 extends over 17 amino acids. The V gene lost 0 bases and the J gene lost 3 bases, with 18 bases spanning the gap. The CDR3 coding sequence is TGTGCCAGCAGTTTATCAGGTAGTCCACAGGGACACTACGAGCAGTACTTC. Translating gives CASSLSGSPQGHYEQYF.

In this sample, this clonotype turned up a few times. CDR3 DNA: TGTGCCAGCAGCGTTGACAGGTCTGAGGGGAATGAGCAGTTCTTC. Its protein is CASSVDRSEGNEQFF. The rearrangement links TRBV9 to TRBJ2-1; D perhaps matches TRBD1 (6 bases). Germline V lookup: CDR1 SGDLS, CDR2 YYNGEE. CDR3 length: 15 residues. V lost 2 bases to trimming and J lost 7 bases, with 16 bases between them.